The following is a T cell receptor (beta chain) sequence with its context. The data originate from a study of T cell responses to AZD1222 COVID-19 vaccine. The CDR3 spans 13 residues. Germline assignment: CDR1 GTSNPN and CDR2 SVGIG (reference sequence). With 7 bases removed from V and 0 bases from J, the gap between germline ends came to 13 bases. Generated by immunoSEQ multiplex PCR, the TCRdb table keeps only in-frame clones and is missing some. The repertoire holds about 130,000 clones, with around 85% as singletons. This chain joins TRBV30 and TRBJ2-7; a possible D gene is TRBD2 (5 bases). The sequences come from peripheral blood, collected on day 0 of AZD1222 vaccination. This clonotype was sampled from an adult in good health. The CDR3 sequence: CASDPGNSYEQYF. In nucleotides, the CDR3 is TGTGCCTCGGACCCCGGGAACTCCTACGAGCAGTACTTC. The entire variable domain, with the rest obtained from reference TRBV30 and TRBJ2-7, is as follows: SQTIHQWPATLVQPVGSPLSLECTVEGTSNPNLYWYRQAAGRGLQLLFYSVGIGQISSEVPQNLSASRPQDRQFILSSKKLLLSDSGFYLCASDPGNSYEQYFGPGTRLTVT.